The 8 T cell receptor beta chains listed next were all sequenced from one sample in a study of cytomegalovirus exposure and HLA in healthy donors. The PCR had 60 Vbeta and 13 Jbeta primers. Produced via immunoSEQ multiplex PCR; TCRdb's table is partial and in-frame only. The sample has around 120,000 clones, roughly four fifths seen once. The sample taken for sequencing was PBMCs. The source of these receptors is a woman between 25 and 40 years old in good health and CMV-seropositive.

This sequence joins TRBV7-8 and TRBJ2-3; 8 nucleotides agree with TRBD2. V trimming: 5 bases; J trimming: 5 bases; junction bases outside the gene matches: 9. Germline V gene data show CDR1 as SGHVS and CDR2 as FQNEAQ. The CDR3 runs to 15 residues. In DNA, the CDR3 is TGTGCCAGCAGCGAAAGCGGGGGAGCTGGAGATACGCAGTATTTT. Residues: CASSESGGAGDTQYF. Full variable domain (outside the CDR3, taken from reference TRBV7-8 and TRBJ2-3): GAGVSQSPRYKVAKRGQDVALRCDPISGHVSLFWYQQALGQGPEFLTYFQNEAQLDKSGLPSDRFFAERPEGSVSTLKIQRTQQEDSAVYLCASSESGGAGDTQYFGPGTRLTVL.

The rearrangement links TRBV5-4 to TRBJ1-3, with D possibly matching TRBD1 (5 bases). CDR3 size: 14 residues. The V end lost 2 bases, the J end lost 7 bases, and 13 bases lay between the germline ends. CDR1 SGHNT and CDR2 YYREEE come from the germline V gene (reference sequence). The CDR3 DNA reads TGTGCCAGCAGCTTAGACAGAGAGAGCAACACCATATATTTT. This codes for CASSLDRESNTIYF.

As regards this clone: One end of the junction fails to match germline, which may point to a read error. At the DNA level, this CDR3 is encoded by other sequences in the same sample as well. The chain links TRBV9 to TRBJ2-3, with D possibly TRBD2 on 5 matching bases. The CDR3 contains 14 residues. CDR1 and CDR2 from the germline V gene are SGDLS and YYNGEE. CDR3 region: CASSVDLTTDTQYF. In DNA form, the CDR3 reads TGTGCCAGTAGCGTAGACCTTACAACAGATACGCAGTATTTT. The whole variable domain, filled in from reference TRBV9 and TRBJ2-3, reads DSGVTQTPKHLITATGQRVTLRCSPRSGDLSVYWYQQSLDQGLQFLIQYYNGEERAKGNILERFSAQQFPDLHSELNLSSLELGDSALYFCASSVDLTTDTQYFGPGTRLTVL.

This sequence joins TRBV27 and TRBJ2-1; TRBD1 aligns across 12 bases. This CDR3 has 15 amino acids. With 6 bases clipped from V and 8 bases from J, the junction kept 8 bases outside the gene matches. The germline CDR1 and CDR2 sequences are MNHEY and SMNVEV (reference sequence). The CDR3 region is CASSLGTGGLDEQFF. The CDR3 DNA is TGTGCCAGCAGCCTGGGGACAGGGGGCTTGGATGAGCAGTTCTTC.

The V and J genes are TRBV6-5 and TRBJ2-5; 7 bases map to TRBD1. The J call may be incorrect, as the DNA end agrees better with TRBJ2-7. The CDR3 sequence is 14 residues long. Germline V lookup: CDR1 MNHEY, CDR2 SVGAGI. Here the CDR3 DNA reads TGTGCCAGCAGGGGATGGGACAGTTCCTACGAGCAGTACTTC. Protein: CASRGWDSSYEQYF.

This chain connects TRBV5-1 to TRBJ2-3; perhaps TRBD1 as D (5 bases). The V end was cut by 1 base, the J end by 10 bases, with 22 bases between. Germline assignment: CDR1 SGHRS and CDR2 YFSETQ. This CDR3 is built from 16 residues. CDR3 amino acids: CASSLRATSQGDPQYF. CDR3 sequence (DNA): TGCGCCAGCAGCTTGAGGGCTACGTCTCAGGGTGATCCGCAGTATTTT.

The chain has TRBV2 and TRBJ2-7, with 7 bases matching TRBD1. The CDR3 has 15 residues. The V segment lost 4 bases and the J segment 1 base; nucleotides outside the gene matches: 7. The germline V gene has CDR1 SNHLY and CDR2 FYNNEI. CDR3 amino acids: CASSGDRGRSYEQYF. CDR3 nucleotide sequence: TGTGCCAGCAGTGGGGACAGAGGAAGGTCCTACGAGCAGTACTTC.

In its sample, this clone was seen once. This chain links TRBV19 with TRBJ2-5, with D maybe TRBD2 (5 bases). Germline CDR1 is LNHDA and CDR2 is SQIVND (reference sequence). V was pared by 7 bases and J by 4 bases, with 22 bases between. The CDR3 length is 16 residues. CDR3 protein: CASTPTWGRGGETQYF. CDR3 coding DNA: TGTGCCAGTACTCCTACGTGGGGTAGAGGAGGAGAGACCCAGTACTTC.